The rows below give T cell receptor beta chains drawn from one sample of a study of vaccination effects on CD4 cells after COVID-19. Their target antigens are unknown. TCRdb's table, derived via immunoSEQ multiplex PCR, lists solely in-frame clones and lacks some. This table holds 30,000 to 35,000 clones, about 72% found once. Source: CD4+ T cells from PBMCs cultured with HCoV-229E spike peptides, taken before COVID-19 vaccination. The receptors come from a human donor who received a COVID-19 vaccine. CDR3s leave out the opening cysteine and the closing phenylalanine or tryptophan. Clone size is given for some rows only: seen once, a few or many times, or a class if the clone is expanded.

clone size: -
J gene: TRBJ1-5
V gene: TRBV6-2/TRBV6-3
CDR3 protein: ASSRVSNQPQH

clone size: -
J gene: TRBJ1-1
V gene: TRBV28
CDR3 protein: ASTLGVGLAF

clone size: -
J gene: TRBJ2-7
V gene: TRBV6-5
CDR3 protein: ASSYSLAELYEQY

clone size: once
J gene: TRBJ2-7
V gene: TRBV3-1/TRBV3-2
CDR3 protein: ASSQEQFIQY

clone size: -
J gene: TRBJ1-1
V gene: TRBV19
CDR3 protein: ASRETGTGGMNTEAF

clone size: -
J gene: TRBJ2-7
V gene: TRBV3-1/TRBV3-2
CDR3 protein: ASSQGYEQY

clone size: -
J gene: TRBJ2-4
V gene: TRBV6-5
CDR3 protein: ASRVGVAKNIQY

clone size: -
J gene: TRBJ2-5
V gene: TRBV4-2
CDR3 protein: ASSQNPGTGARETQY

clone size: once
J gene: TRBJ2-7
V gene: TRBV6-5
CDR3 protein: AVGMSGEQY

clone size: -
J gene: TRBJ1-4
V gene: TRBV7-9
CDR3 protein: ASSQPRGEKLF

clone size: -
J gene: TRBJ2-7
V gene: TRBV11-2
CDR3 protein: ASSLLGLAVDSYEQY

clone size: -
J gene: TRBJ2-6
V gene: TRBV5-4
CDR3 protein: ASSLGQGASGANVLT

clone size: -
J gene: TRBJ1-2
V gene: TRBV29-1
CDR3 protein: SVTGGAGLAYGYT

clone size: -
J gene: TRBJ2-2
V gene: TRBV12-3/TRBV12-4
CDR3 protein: ASSSGGELF

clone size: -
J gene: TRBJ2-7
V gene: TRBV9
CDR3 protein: ASSVPTSGRREQY

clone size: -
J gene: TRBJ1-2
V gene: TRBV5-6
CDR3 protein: ASSPWTLLTVGYT

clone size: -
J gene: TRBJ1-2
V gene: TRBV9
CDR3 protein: AKDRGAIFYGYT

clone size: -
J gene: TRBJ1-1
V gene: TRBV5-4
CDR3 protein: ASSLQGAGGTEAF

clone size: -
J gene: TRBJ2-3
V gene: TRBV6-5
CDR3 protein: ASMRGMVTDTQY

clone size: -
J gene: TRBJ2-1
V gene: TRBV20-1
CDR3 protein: SAAPTGEQF

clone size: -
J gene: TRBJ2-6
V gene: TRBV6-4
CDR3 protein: ASSPQQGSGANVLT

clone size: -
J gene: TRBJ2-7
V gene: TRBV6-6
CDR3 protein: ASRPTSGMYEQY

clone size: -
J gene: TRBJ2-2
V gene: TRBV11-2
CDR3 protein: ASRYGPFPNTGELF

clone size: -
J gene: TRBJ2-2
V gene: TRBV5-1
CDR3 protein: ASSLRLAGGSANTGELF

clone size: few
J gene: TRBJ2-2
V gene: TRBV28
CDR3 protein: ASRSPWDRVELF

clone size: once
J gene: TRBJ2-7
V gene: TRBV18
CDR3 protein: ASSPPKPGQRYEQY

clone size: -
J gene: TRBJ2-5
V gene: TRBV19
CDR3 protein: ASRRQVSQETQY

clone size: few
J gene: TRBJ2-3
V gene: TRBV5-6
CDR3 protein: ASSGPGQGSDTQY

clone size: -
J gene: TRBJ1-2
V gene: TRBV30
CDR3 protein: AWSVRLQGGYT

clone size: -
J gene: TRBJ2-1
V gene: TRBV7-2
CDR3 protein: ASSLALAGRNEQF

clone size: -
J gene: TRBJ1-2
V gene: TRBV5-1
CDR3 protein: ASSQGTVLYGYT

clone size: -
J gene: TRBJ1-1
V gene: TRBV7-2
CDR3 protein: ASSLGGAGGF

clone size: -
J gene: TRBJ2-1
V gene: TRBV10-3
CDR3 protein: AISAGTSSYNEQF

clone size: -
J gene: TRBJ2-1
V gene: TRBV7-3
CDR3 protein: ASSLTGQGRDEQF

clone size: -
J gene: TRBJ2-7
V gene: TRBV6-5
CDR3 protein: ASSYAREQY

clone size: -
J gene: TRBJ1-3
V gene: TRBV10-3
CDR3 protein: ASTWNGNTIY

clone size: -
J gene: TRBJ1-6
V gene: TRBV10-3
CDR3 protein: AAGERENSPLH

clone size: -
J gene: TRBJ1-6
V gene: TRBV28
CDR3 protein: ASSLDGPRFNSPLH

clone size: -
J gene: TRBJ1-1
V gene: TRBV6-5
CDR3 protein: ASTRDRGTEAF

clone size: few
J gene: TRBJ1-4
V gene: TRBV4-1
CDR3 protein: ASSQMGGNEKLF

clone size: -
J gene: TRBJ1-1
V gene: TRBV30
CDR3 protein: AWSPLIRNTEAF

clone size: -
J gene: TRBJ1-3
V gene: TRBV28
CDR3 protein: ASSSHRGSLGNTIY

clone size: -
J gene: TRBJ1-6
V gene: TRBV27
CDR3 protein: ASSRGSLYNSPLH

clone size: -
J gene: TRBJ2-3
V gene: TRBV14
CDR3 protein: ASSPRAGTDTQY

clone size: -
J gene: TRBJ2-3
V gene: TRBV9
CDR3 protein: ASSVGGLMTDTQY

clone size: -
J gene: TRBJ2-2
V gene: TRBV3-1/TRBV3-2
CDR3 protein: ASRHIIEILTSGGNTGELF

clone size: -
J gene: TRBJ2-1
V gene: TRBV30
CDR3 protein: AWGRYDEQF

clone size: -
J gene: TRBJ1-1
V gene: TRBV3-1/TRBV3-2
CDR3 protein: ASSLTGTENTEAF

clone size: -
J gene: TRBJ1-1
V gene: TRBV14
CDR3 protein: ASSQERGEAF

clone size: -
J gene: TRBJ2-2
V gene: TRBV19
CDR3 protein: ASRTQGAQTGELF

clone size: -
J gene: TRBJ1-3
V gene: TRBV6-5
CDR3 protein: ASRKDSGNTIY

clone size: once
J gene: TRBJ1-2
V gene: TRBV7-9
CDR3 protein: ASSLGGSTYGYT

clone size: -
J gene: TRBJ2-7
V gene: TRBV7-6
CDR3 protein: ASSLASFGGSDEQY

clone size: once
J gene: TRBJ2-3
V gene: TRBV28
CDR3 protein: ASSDIGTDTQY

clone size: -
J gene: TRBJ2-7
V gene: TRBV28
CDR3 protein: ASRASGGDYEQY

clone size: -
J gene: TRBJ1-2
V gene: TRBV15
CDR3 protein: ATSRDPVGTPVGP

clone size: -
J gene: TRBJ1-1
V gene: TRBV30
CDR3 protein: AWVPVNTEAF

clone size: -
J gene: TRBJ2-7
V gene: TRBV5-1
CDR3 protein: ASSFTVSYEQY